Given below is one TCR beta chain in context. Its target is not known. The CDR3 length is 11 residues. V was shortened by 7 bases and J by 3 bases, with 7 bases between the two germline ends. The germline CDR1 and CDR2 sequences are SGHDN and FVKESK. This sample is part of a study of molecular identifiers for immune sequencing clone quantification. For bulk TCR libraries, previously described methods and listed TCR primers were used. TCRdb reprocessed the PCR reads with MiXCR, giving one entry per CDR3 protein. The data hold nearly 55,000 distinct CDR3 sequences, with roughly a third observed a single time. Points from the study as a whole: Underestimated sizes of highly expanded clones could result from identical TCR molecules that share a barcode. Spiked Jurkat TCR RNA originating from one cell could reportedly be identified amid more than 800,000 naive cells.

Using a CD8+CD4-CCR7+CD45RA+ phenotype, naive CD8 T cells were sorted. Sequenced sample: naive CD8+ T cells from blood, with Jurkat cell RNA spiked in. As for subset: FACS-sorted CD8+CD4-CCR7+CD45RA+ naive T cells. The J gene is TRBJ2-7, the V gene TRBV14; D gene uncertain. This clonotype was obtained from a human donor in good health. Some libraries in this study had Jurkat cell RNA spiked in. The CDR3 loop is CASIFLYEQYF. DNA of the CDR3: TGTGCCAGCATATTCCTCTACGAGCAGTACTTC.